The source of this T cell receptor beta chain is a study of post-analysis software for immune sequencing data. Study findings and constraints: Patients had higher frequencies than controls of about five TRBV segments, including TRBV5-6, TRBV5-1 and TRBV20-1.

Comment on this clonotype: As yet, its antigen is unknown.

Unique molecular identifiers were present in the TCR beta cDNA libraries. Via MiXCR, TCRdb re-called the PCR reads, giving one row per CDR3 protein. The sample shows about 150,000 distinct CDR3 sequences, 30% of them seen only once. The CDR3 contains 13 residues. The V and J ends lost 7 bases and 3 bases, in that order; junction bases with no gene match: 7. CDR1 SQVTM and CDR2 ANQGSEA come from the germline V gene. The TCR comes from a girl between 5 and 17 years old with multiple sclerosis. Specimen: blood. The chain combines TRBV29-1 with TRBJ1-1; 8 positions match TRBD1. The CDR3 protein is CSAIPGQDTEAFF. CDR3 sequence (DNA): TGCAGCGCAATCCCGGGACAGGACACTGAAGCTTTCTTT.